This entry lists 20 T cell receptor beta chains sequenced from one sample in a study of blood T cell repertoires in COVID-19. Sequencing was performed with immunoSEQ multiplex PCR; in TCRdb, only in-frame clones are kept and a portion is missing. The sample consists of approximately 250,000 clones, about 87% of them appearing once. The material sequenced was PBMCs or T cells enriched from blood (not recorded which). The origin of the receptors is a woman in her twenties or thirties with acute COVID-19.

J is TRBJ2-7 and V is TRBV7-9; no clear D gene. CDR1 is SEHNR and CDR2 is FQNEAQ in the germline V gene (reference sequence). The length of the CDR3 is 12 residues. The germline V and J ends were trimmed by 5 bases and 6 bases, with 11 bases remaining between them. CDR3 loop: CASSNLDREQYF. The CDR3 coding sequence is TGTGCCAGCAGCAATCTAGATCGCGAGCAGTACTTC.

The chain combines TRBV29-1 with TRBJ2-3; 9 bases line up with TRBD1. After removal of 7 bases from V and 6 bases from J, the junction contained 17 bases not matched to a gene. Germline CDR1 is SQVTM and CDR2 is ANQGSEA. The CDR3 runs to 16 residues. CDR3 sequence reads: CSALTSGTGSWDTQYF. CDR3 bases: TGCAGCGCCCTCACTTCCGGGACAGGGTCATGGGATACGCAGTATTTT.

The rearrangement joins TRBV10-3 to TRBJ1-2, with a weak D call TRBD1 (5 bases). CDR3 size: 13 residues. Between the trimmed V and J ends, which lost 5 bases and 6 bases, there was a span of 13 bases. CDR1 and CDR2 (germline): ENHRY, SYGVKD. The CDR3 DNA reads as TGTGCCATCAGTCTGCTTCTAGGGGATGGCTACACCTTC. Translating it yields CAISLLLGDGYTF.

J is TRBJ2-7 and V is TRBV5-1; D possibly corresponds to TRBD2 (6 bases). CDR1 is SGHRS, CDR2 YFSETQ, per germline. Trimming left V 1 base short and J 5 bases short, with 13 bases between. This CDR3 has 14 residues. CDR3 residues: CASSLTGEHHEQYF. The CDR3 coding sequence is TGCGCCAGCAGCTTGACGGGGGAGCACCACGAGCAGTACTTC.

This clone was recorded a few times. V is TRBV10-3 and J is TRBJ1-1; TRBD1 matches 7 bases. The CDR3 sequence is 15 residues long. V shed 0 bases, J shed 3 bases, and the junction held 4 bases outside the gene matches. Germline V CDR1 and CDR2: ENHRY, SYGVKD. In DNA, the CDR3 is TGTGCCATCAGTGAGTCAGGGGGCTCACACACTGAAGCTTTCTTT. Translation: CAISESGGSHTEAFF.

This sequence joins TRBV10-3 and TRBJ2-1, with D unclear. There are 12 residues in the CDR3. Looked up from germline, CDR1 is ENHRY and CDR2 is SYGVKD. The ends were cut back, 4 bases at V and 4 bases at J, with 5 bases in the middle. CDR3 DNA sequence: TGTGCCATCAGTGCTAGTTACAATGAGCAGTTCTTC. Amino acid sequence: CAISASYNEQFF.

The CDR3 DNA reads as TGTGCCAGCAGTCTCCCGAGAGTTCAGGGTGAAGCTTTCTTT. Translated, it gives CASSLPRVQGEAFF. V is TRBV6-5 and J is TRBJ1-1, with D maybe TRBD1 (5 bases). Germline CDR1 reads MNHEY; CDR2 reads SVGAGI. V gave up 5 bases and J gave up 7 bases, with 17 bases separating them. The CDR3 has 14 residues.

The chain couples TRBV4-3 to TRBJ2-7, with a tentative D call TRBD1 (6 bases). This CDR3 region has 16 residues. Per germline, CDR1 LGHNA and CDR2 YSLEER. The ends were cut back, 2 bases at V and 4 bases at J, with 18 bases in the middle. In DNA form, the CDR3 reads TGCGCCAGCAGCCAAAGATACCGGGACACTTTATACGAGCAGTACTTC. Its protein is CASSQRYRDTLYEQYF.

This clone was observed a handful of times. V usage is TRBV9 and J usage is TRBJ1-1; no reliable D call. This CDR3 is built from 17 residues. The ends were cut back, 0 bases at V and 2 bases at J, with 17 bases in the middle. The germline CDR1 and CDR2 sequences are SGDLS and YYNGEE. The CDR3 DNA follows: TGTGCCAGCAGCGTAGAAGTTGAACAGCAACCTAACACTGAAGCTTTCTTT. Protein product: CASSVEVEQQPNTEAFF.

The CDR3 sequence is CASSPGDNQPQHF. The CDR3, as DNA: TGTGCCAGCTCACCAGGGGACAACCAGCCCCAGCATTTT. This rearrangement joins TRBV18 to TRBJ1-5; tentatively, D is TRBD1 (6 bases). V was cut by 2 bases and J by 7 bases, with 9 bases left in between. CDR3 length equals 13 residues. Germline V gene lookup returns CDR1 KGHSH and CDR2 LQKENI.

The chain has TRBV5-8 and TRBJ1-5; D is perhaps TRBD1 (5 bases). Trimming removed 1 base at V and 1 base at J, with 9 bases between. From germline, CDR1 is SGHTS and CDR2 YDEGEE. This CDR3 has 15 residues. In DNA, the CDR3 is TGTGCCAGCAGCTTGACGCCAGGGAGCAATCAGCCCCAGCATTTT. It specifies CASSLTPGSNQPQHF.

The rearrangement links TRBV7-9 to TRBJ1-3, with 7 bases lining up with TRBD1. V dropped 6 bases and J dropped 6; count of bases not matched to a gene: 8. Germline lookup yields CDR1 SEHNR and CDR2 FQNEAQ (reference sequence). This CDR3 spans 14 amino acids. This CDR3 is CASSSDRVENTIYF. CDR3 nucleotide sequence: TGTGCCAGCAGTTCCGACAGGGTGGAAAACACCATATATTTT.

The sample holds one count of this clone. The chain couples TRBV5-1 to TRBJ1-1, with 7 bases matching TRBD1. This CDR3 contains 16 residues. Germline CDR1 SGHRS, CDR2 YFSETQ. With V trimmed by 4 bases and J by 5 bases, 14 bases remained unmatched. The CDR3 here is CASSIGQVARGTEAFF. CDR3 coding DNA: TGCGCCAGCAGCATTGGACAGGTCGCGCGGGGTACTGAAGCTTTCTTT.

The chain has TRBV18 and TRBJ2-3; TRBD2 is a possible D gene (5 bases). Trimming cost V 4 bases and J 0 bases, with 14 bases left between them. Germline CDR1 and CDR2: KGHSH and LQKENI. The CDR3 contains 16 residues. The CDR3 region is CASSQTSGTSTDTQYF. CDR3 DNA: TGTGCCAGCTCACAAACGAGCGGAACTAGCACAGATACGCAGTATTTT.

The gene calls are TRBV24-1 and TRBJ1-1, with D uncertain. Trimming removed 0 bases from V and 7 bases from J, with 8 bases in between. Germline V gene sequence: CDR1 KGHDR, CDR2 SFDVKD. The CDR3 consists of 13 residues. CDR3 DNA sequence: TGTGCCACCAGTGATTTGCTTACAAGTGAAGCTTTCTTT. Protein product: CATSDLLTSEAFF.

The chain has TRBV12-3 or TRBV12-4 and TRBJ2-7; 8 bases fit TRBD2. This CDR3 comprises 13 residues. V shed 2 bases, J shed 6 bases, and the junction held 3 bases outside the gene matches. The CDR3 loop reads CASSLSGGGEQYF. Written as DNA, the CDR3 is TGTGCCAGCAGTTTATCGGGAGGGGGCGAGCAGTACTTC.

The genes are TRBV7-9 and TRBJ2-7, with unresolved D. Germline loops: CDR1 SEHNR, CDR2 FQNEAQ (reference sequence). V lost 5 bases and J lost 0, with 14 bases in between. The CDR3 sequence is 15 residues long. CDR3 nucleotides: TGTGCCAGCAGCCGACCCGACACGAGCTCCTACGAGCAGTACTTC. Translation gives CASSRPDTSSYEQYF.

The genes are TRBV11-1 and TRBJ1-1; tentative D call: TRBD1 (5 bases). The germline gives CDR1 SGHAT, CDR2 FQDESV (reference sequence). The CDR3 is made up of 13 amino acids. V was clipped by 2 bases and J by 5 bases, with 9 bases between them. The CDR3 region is CASSLTGGTEAFF. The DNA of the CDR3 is TGTGCCAGCAGCTTAACGGGGGGAACTGAAGCTTTCTTT.

As DNA, the CDR3 is TGTGCCAGCAGTTACTCGCTAGCGGGAGGGGCAGATACGCAGTATTTT. Translation gives CASSYSLAGGADTQYF. This chain links TRBV6-2 or TRBV6-3 with TRBJ2-3; 12 positions agree with TRBD2. CDR1 is MNHEY and CDR2 is SVGEGT in the germline V gene. J gave up 4 bases and V 0 bases, and 2 bases lay outside the gene matches. The CDR3 contains 16 residues.

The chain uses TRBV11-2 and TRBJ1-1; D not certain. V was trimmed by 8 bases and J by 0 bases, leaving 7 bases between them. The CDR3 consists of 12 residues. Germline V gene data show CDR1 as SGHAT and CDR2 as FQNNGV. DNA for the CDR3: TGTGCCAGCTCCAATCTGAACACTGAAGCTTTCTTT. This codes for CASSNLNTEAFF.